This T cell receptor (beta chain) was identified in a study of CD8 T cells in ankylosing spondylitis. Points from the study as a whole: Researchers reportedly found disease-linked clones significantly enriched in matched ankylosing spondylitis synovial fluid. CD8+ disease-linked clones were present at relatively low frequencies in blood.

The junction had 10 bases not matched to a gene; V was cut back by 6 bases and J by 5 bases. The CDR3 has 15 amino acids. Germline CDR1 is DFQATT and CDR2 is SNEGSKA (reference sequence). This clonotype occurred many times. Its antigen remains unidentified. Making the TCR beta libraries involved quantitative 5'-RACE with molecular barcodes. One entry per CDR3 protein results from TCRdb running MiXCR on the 5' RACE reads. The sample consists of around 150,000 distinct CDR3 sequences, around 7.9% of them appearing once. The chain uses TRBV20-1 and TRBJ1-4; the match to TRBD1 covers 9 bases. This clonotype was sampled from a female donor with ankylosing spondylitis or in good health (not recorded which). Sequenced material: blood, either unsorted or a sorted T cell fraction (not recorded which). The CDR3 DNA reads as TGCAGTGCGCTTGCTCTCGGGACAGGGAATGAAAAACTGTTTTTT. Protein: CSALALGTGNEKLFF.